Reported below is one T cell receptor (beta chain). Only one count was recorded for this clone. Its antigen remains undetermined. It has no much larger one-base neighbor in the sample; base qualities were not kept. This record belongs to a study of blood T cell repertoires in COVID-19 (dated by TCRdb to the early 2020s). Describing the broader study: Samples covering the acute and convalescent phases of COVID-19 were provided by collaborators in the United States, Italy and Spain. The material from the prospective study consisted of cDNA or gDNA derived from T cells, B-cell-depleted T cells, or PBMCs. Deeply sampled blood TCRbeta repertoires from subjects exposed to, actively infected with, or recovered from COVID-19 were included in the dataset. The repertoires were released in a freely available public database meant as a resource for research on the immune response to SARS-CoV-2. Samples came from the ongoing ImmuneRACE study (first 160 participants) plus 1,254 subjects from 6 global collaborators. The sample metadata nearly always contained a de-identified subject ID, COVID-19 status, age in years and sex. HLA class I and class II types, where available, came from metadata supplied by the sample provider rather than from assay-based typing. Overall study results and their limits: Clinical and demographic metadata were provided uncurated, with the amount varying by source and participant.

TCRbeta CDR3 regions were amplified from genomic DNA using the immunoSEQ Assay, a bias-controlled multiplex PCR. In the source study's methods: The number of nucleated cells in each sample was estimated from the amplification of reference gene primers within the assay. Sequence reads were collapsed and filtered to measure the absolute abundance of every unique TCRbeta CDR3 rearrangement. For each sample, productive Simpson clonality was calculated as the square root of Simpson's diversity index across productive rearrangements. In its TCRdb copy, this immuneACCESS table keeps in-frame sequences only and misses some clones. Where compared with another copy, unresolved V genes explain less than half of these, and the others have no known cause. V, J and clone size derive from that table, while D and trimming were established from the DNA sequence. In this sample the table shows 150,000 to 200,000 clones, approximately 82% of which occur a single time. The leading ten clones occupy about a fifth of the sample.

Taken from the germline V gene, the CDR1 and CDR2 loops are SGHNT and YENEEA. A distance of 15 bases separates the germline ends of V and J, which lose 9 bases and 3 bases respectively. Spanning cysteine to phenylalanine, the CDR3 consists of 13 amino acids. Solely the CDR3 DNA is kept, with 39 bases framed from the first base. The collaborating institutions used their own protocols to collect whole blood in K2EDTA tubes. For TCRbeta analysis, collaborators shipped samples in one of three forms: frozen whole blood, isolated PBMCs, or DNA extracted from either of those sample types. The sequence links TRBV11-3 to TRBJ2-7, and perhaps TRBD2 as D gene, on 7 matching bases. Source material: peripheral blood. This sequence originates from a woman of 80 years or more with acute or convalescent COVID-19. The nucleotides read TGTGCCAGTGGTCGGGGGGCGGGCTACGAGCAGTACTTC. Its protein product is CASGRGAGYEQYF.